The present TCR beta chain was sequenced within a study of T cell changes during pregnancy in multiple sclerosis. This clone showed up just once. The V segment lost 6 bases and the J segment 5 bases; nucleotides outside the gene matches: 13. In germline, CDR1 is SEHNR, CDR2 FQNEAQ (reference sequence). This CDR3 comprises 18 residues. Sequencing used immunoSEQ multiplex PCR; TCRdb keeps in-frame clones, though not all of them. The repertoire includes tens of thousands of clones, 80% to 95% of them detected once, and over 0.8% sits in the top ten. The TCR comes from a female donor with multiple sclerosis, enrolled in a pregnancy study. Sequencing used peripheral blood, obtained in the first trimester of pregnancy. The rearrangement links TRBV7-9 to TRBJ2-5, with 15 bases matching TRBD2. The CDR3 region is CASSQGLAGGKFRETQYF. The CDR3 region has the DNA TGTGCCAGCAGTCAGGGACTAGCGGGGGGCAAATTTCGGGAGACCCAGTACTTC.